The entry below describes one TCR beta chain. The antigen remains undetermined. In germline, CDR1 is SGHAT, CDR2 FQNNGV. V was clipped by 2 bases and J by 4 bases, with 12 bases between them. This CDR3 is 14 amino acids long. This record comes from a study of T cell clonotyping in hematopoietic cell transplantation. TCRdb's copy holds only in-frame clones and misses some; the assay was immunoSEQ multiplex PCR. Of over 9,500 clones listed, around 93% are singletons. Study findings and constraints: Pathologically expanded recipient clonotypes increased progressively from day 30 to day 180 as diversity fell. Broader posttransplant TCR repertoire diversity was predicted by graft donor and pretransplant recipient Inverse Simpson Index values.

The origin of this receptor is a woman aged 45-59 years in good health. Some clones in this sample may be carry-over from other donors' samples. V is TRBV11-2 and J is TRBJ2-7; either TRBD1 or TRBD2 may fit D (5 bases each). The sample taken for sequencing was peripheral blood mononuclear cells. The CDR3 loop reads CASSLSVGDYEQYF. In nucleotides, the CDR3 is TGTGCCAGCAGCTTATCTGTGGGGGATTACGAGCAGTACTTC.